This TCR beta chain was captured by sequencing in a study of T-cell memory formation after mild COVID-19. Study overall: Among the donors, TCR clusters were largely specific to each donor.

TCRalpha and TCRbeta libraries used 5'RACE with constant-segment primers and UMIs. TCRdb ran MiXCR on the 5' RACE reads and lists one entry per CDR3 protein. Among roughly 86,000 distinct CDR3 sequences listed, around an eighth were seen once. Details on this clonotype: Its antigen remains unknown.

The V end was cut by 0 bases, the J end by 2 bases, with 11 bases between. Germline V CDR1 and CDR2: KGHSH, LQKENI. The CDR3 totals 15 residues. Study-wide results and limits: CD4+ contracting clones lay mainly in CM and EM, CD8+ ones in EMRA. Cross-reactive memory apparently joined, as some responding clones appeared in pre-infection memory.

V usage is TRBV18 and J usage is TRBJ2-7, with D uncertain. The clonotype comes from an adult woman who had mild COVID-19 (a few samples of this study predate the infection). Cell type and time point are not known. Sequencing was carried out using PBMCs or a T cell subset sorted from them (not recorded which). The CDR3 region has the DNA TGTGCCAGCTCACCACCAGAAGGGCACCCCTACGAGCAGTACTTC. Amino acids: CASSPPEGHPYEQYF.